One and the same sample provided the 3 T cell receptor beta chains below, sequenced in a study of blood T cell repertoires in COVID-19. Sequencing was performed with immunoSEQ multiplex PCR; in TCRdb, only in-frame clones are kept and a portion is missing. Here the sample spans almost 30,000 clones, roughly 80% being singletons. Sequences were obtained from peripheral blood. The receptors were gathered from a woman in her 70s with acute or convalescent COVID-19.

The genes are TRBV5-6 and TRBJ2-7; 9 bases are shared with TRBD1. CDR1 and CDR2 from the germline V gene are SGHDT and YYEEEE. The CDR3 is 14 amino acids. Trimming at V came to 4 bases and at J to 4 bases, leaving 6 bases not matched to a gene. Here the CDR3 DNA reads TGTGCCAGCAGCGCTGCCGGGACAGGGTACGAGCAGTACTTC. Translating gives CASSAAGTGYEQYF.

The V gene is TRBV7-3, the J gene TRBJ2-1; perhaps TRBD2 as D (6 bases). Trimming removed 5 bases at V and 1 base at J, with 12 bases between. This CDR3 comprises 15 residues. The germline CDR1 and CDR2 sequences are SGHTA and FQGTGA. The chain's CDR3 is CASSLYGGSYNEQFF. The CDR3 DNA follows: TGTGCCAGCAGCCTCTACGGGGGATCCTACAATGAGCAGTTCTTC. Full variable domain (outside the CDR3, taken from reference TRBV7-3 and TRBJ2-1): GAGVSQTPSNKVTEKGKYVELRCDPISGHTALYWYRQSLGQGPEFLIYFQGTGAADDSGLPNDRFFAVRPEGSVSTLKIQRTERGDSAVYLCASSLYGGSYNEQFFGPGTRLTVL.

This clone occurred many times. The chain combines TRBV6-5 with TRBJ1-2, with TRBD1 as a possible D gene (6 bases). CDR1 is MNHEY, CDR2 SVGAGI, per germline. V shed 8 bases and J shed 5 bases, with 18 bases lying between them. The CDR3 is 14 residues long. The CDR3 loop reads CASHEPGGLYGYTF. The CDR3 coding sequence is TGTGCCAGCCACGAGCCTGGGGGCCTGTATGGCTACACCTTC.